Detailed here is one TCR beta chain. 5' RACE that incorporated UMI labels was used to prepare the TRB cDNA libraries. TCRdb re-called the 5' RACE reads; one entry per CDR3 protein, DNA not given. Its table lists about 53,000 distinct CDR3 sequences. Looked up from germline, CDR1 is SQVTM and CDR2 is ANQGSEA. The CDR3 sequence is 18 residues long. This sample is part of a study of CXCR3-negative and CXCR3-positive naive CD8 T cells. Study at large: Summed over all libraries, TRB reads came to some 130 million, with about 1.5 +/- 0.3 million per library.

Naivety in CD8+ T cells corresponded to a CD45RO-CCR7+CD27+CD95- phenotype. The sequencing input was naive CXCR3- CD8+ T cells from blood. Described subset: CD45RO-CCR7+CD27+CD95- naive CD8+ T cells lacking CXCR3 (TNR3-). The rearrangement joins TRBV29-1 to TRBJ2-2; no DNA is available, so the TRBD2 call from TCRdb remains unchecked. This receptor was taken from a human donor in good health. Some clones in this sample may be carry-over from other donors' samples. CDR3 protein: CSVEAGLAGGANTGELFF.